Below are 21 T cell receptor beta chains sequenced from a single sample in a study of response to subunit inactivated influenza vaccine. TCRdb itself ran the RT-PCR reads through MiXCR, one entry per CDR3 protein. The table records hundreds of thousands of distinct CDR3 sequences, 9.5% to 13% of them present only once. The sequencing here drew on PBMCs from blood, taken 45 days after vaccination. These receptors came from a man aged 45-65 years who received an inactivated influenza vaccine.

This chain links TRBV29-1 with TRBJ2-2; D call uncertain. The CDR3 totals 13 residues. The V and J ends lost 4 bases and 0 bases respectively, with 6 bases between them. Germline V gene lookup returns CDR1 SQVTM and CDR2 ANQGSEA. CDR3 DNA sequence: TGCAGCGTTGTGGCCACGAACACCGGGGAGCTGTTTTTT. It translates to CSVVATNTGELFF.

The CDR3 DNA sequence: TGTGCCTGGAGGGGACAGGTTAACAATCAGCCCCAGCATTTT. It encodes CAWRGQVNNQPQHF. This chain connects TRBV30 to TRBJ1-5; 8 bases align to TRBD1. The CDR3 loop spans 14 amino acids. Germline V gene data show CDR1 as GTSNPN and CDR2 as SVGIG (reference sequence). V gave up 3 bases and J gave up 3 bases; unmatched junction bases: 4.

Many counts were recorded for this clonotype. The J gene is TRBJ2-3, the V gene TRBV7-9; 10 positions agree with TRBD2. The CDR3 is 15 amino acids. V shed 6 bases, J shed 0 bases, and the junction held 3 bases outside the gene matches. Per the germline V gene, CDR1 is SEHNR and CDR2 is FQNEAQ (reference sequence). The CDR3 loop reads CASRRGLASTDTQYF. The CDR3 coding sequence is TGTGCCAGCAGACGGGGACTAGCGAGCACAGATACGCAGTATTTT.

CDR3 coding DNA: TGCAGTGCTAGAGGGACAAAGAGAAGGAGTTTCAATGAGCAGTTCTTC. Protein: CSARGTKRRSFNEQFF. This chain uses TRBV20-1 with TRBJ2-1, with D maybe TRBD1 (5 bases). Trimming cost V 1 base and J 6 bases, with 19 bases left between them. The CDR3 extends over 16 amino acids. CDR1 is DFQATT, CDR2 SNEGSKA, per germline (reference sequence).

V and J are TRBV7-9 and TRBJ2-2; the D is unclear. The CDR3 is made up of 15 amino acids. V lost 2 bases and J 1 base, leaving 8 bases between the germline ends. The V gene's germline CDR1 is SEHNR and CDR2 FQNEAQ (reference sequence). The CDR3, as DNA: TGTGCCAGCAGCTTACACCGTGAGAACACCGGGGAGCTGTTTTTT. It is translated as CASSLHRENTGELFF.

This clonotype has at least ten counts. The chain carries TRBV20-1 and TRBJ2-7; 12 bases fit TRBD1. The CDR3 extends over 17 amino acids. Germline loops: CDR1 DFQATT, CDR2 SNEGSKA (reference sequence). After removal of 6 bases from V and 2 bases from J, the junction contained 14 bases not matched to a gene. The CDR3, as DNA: TGCAGTGCGTCCGGGACAGGGGGCCCGTTGAGACCCTACGAGCAGTACTTC. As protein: CSASGTGGPLRPYEQYF.

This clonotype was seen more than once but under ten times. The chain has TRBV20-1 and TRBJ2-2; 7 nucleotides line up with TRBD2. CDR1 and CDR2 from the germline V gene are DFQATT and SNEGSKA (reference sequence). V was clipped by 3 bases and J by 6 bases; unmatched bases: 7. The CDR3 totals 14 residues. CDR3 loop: CSARGDYRAGELFF. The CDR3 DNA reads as TGCAGTGCTAGGGGGGACTACCGGGCCGGGGAGCTGTTTTTT.

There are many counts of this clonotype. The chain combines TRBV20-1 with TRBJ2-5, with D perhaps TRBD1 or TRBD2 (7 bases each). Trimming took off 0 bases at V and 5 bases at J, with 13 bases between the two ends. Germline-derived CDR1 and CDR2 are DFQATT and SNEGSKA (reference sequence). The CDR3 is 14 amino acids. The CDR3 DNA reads TGCAGTGCTAGAGATCTGCAGGGGGGGGAGACCCAGTACTTC. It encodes CSARDLQGGETQYF.

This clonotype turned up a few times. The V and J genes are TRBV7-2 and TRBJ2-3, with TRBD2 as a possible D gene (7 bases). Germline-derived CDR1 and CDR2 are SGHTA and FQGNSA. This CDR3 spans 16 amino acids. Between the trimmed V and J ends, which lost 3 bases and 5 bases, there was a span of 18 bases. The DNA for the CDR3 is TGTGCCAGCAGCTTGGGGGGGCGGGTGTTCGGAGATACGCAGTATTTT. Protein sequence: CASSLGGRVFGDTQYF.

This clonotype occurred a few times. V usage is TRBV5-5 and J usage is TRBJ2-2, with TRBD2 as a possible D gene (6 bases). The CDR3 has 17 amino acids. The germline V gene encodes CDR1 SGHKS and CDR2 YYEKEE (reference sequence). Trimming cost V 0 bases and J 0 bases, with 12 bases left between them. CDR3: CASSLAGSGANTGELFF. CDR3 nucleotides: TGTGCCAGCAGCTTGGCCGGGAGCGGAGCGAACACCGGGGAGCTGTTTTTT.

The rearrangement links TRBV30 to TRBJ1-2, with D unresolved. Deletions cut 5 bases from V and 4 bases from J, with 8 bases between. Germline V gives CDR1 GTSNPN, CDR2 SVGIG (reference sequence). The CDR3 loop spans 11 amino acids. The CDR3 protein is CAWLYSYGYTF. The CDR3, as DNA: TGTGCCTGGCTATACAGCTATGGCTACACCTTC.

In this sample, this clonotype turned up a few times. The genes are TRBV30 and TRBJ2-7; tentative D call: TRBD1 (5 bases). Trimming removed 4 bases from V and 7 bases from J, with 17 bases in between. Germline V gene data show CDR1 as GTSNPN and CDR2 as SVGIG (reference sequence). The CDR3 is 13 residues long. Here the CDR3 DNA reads TGTGCCTGGACCCGAGTAGGGGCGTGGGAGCAGTACTTC. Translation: CAWTRVGAWEQYF. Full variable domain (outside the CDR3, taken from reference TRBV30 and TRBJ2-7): SQTIHQWPATLVQPVGSPLSLECTVEGTSNPNLYWYRQAAGRGLQLLFYSVGIGQISSEVPQNLSASRPQDRQFILSSKKLLLSDSGFYLCAWTRVGAWEQYFGPGTRLTVT.

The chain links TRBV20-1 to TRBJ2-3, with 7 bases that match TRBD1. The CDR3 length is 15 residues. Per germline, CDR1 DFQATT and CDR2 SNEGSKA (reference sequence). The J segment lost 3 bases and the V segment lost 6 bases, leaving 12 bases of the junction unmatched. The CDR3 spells CSARPARGMTDTQYF. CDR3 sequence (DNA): TGCAGTGCCAGACCGGCCAGGGGGATGACAGATACGCAGTATTTT.

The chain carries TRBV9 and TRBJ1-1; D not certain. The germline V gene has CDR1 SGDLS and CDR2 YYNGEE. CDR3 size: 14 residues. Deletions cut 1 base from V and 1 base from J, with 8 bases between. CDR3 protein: CASSVSPGNTEAFF. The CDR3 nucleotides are TGTGCCAGCAGCGTATCGCCCGGGAACACTGAAGCTTTCTTT.

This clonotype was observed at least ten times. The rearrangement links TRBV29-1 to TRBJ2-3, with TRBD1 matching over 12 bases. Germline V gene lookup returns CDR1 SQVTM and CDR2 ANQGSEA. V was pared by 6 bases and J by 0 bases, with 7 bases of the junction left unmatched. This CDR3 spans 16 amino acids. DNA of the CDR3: TGCAGCGTAAAAGGGGGACAGGGGGCAAGCACAGATACGCAGTATTTT. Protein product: CSVKGGQGASTDTQYF.

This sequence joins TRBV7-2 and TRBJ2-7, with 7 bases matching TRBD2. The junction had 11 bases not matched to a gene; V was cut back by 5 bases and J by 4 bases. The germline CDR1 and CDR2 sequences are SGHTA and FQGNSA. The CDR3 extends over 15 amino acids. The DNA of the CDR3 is TGTGCCAGCAGCCGGCTGAGAGCGGGACCTTACGAGCAGTACTTC. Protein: CASSRLRAGPYEQYF. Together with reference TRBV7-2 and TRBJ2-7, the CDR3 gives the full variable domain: GAGVSQSPSNKVTEKGKDVELRCDPISGHTALYWYRQSLGQGLEFLIYFQGNSAPDKSGLPSDRFSAERTGGSVSTLTIQRTQQEDSAVYLCASSRLRAGPYEQYFGPGTRLTVT.

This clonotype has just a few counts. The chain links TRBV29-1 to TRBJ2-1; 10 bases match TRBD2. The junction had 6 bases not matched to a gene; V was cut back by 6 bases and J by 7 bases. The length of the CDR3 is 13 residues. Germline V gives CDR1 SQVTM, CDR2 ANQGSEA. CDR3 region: CSVRTSGLNEQFF. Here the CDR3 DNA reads TGCAGCGTGAGGACTAGCGGATTAAATGAGCAGTTCTTC.

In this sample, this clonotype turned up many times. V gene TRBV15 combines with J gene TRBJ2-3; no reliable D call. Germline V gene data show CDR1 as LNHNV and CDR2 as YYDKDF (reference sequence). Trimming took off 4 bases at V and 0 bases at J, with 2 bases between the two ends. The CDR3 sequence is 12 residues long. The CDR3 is CATSTSTDTQYF. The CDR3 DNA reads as TGTGCCACCAGCACTAGCACAGATACGCAGTATTTT.

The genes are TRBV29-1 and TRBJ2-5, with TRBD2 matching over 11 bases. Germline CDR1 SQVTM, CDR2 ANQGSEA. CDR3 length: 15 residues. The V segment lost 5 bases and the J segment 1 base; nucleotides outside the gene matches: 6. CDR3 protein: CSVHFLAGGQETQYF. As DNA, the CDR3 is TGCAGCGTTCACTTCCTAGCGGGGGGCCAAGAGACCCAGTACTTC.

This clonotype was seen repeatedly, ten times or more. For the CDR3, the DNA is TGTGCCAGCTACCCTAGCGGTCGACAAGAGACCCAGTACTTC. It specifies CASYPSGRQETQYF. The chain links TRBV7-9 to TRBJ2-5; 7 bases match TRBD2. From germline, CDR1 is SEHNR and CDR2 FQNEAQ (reference sequence). The CDR3 length is 14 residues. After removal of 8 bases from V and 2 bases from J, the junction contained 8 bases not matched to a gene.

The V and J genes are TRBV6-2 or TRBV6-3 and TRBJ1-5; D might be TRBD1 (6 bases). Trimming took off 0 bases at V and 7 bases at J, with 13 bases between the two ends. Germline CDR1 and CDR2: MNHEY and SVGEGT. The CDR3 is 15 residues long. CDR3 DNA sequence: TGTGCCAGCAGTTACTCAGTACGGGGGCACCAGCCCCAGCATTTT. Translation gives CASSYSVRGHQPQHF.